The 30 T cell receptor beta chains in this list originate from one sample, sequenced in a study of blood T cell repertoires in COVID-19 (dated by TCRdb to the early 2020s). The library was generated by the immunoSEQ multiplex PCR assay. Drawn from immuneACCESS, this table holds only the in-frame rearrangements with V and J called that TCRdb kept. Clones are partly lost; checked studies trace under half to an unresolved V gene and leave the rest unexplained. The sample table contains tens of thousands of clones; only one count was recorded for about 85% of them. The top ten clonotypes cover about 23% of the sample. Sequenced input: peripheral blood. Receptor source: a man older than 75 with active or convalescent COVID-19.

The chain uses TRBV19 and TRBJ2-3; a possible D gene is TRBD2 (7 bases). Germline CDR1 reads LNHDA; CDR2 reads SQIVND (reference sequence). This CDR3 is 16 amino acids long. Between the trimmed V and J ends, which lost 5 bases and 4 bases, there was a span of 19 bases. For the CDR3, the DNA is TGTGCCAGTAGTCCCCAGCCGGGGGGCCGGGCAGATACGCAGTATTTT. Encoded protein: CASSPQPGGRADTQYF.

This chain uses TRBV10-3 with TRBJ1-5; 7 positions agree with TRBD1. With 4 bases clipped from V and 6 bases from J, the junction kept 3 bases outside the gene matches. The CDR3 is 13 residues long. The germline V gene encodes CDR1 ENHRY and CDR2 SYGVKD. The CDR3 DNA reads as TGTGCCATCAGTGCACACAGGGGTCAGCCCCAGCATTTT. It translates to CAISAHRGQPQHF.

J is TRBJ2-3 and V is TRBV30; TRBD2 matches 9 bases. Germline CDR1 and CDR2: GTSNPN and SVGIG (reference sequence). Unmatched junction bases numbered 4, after V lost 0 bases and J lost 6 bases. The CDR3 has 14 amino acids. CDR3 in amino acids: CAWSVAGGLDTQYF. For the CDR3, the DNA is TGTGCCTGGAGTGTGGCGGGGGGGCTGGATACGCAGTATTTT.

This clone is a singleton in its sample. In DNA, the CDR3 is TGTGCCAGCAGCCCCCTCAGCGGGGAAGGAGAGACCCAGTACTTC. It is translated as CASSPLSGEGETQYF. This sequence joins TRBV9 and TRBJ2-5, with 7 bases lining up with TRBD2. The V segment lost 4 bases and the J segment 4 bases; nucleotides outside the gene matches: 10. Germline V lookup: CDR1 SGDLS, CDR2 YYNGEE. There are 15 residues in the CDR3.

This clone has only one observation. V usage is TRBV7-8 and J usage is TRBJ1-5; no clear D gene. V was cut by 5 bases and J by 5 bases, with 19 bases left in between. The CDR3 spans 16 residues. Germline lookup yields CDR1 SGHVS and CDR2 FQNEAQ. The CDR3 coding sequence is TGTGCCAGCAGCCCTAGGGCAGGCGGGCCGGATCAGCCCCAGCATTTT. Translation gives CASSPRAGGPDQPQHF.

The V and J genes are TRBV6-2 or TRBV6-3 and TRBJ1-1; 7 bases fit TRBD1. This CDR3 contains 13 residues. The germline V gene encodes CDR1 MNHEY and CDR2 SVGEGT. Trimming took 6 bases from V and 4 from J; bases not matched to a gene: 5. For the CDR3, the DNA is TGTGCCAGCAGGTACAGGGGTTCCACTGAAGCTTTCTTT. It codes for CASRYRGSTEAFF.

This clone showed up just a few times. The V and J genes are TRBV9 and TRBJ2-2, with TRBD1 matching over 9 bases. The CDR3 has 17 amino acids. Germline lookup yields CDR1 SGDLS and CDR2 YYNGEE. V was pared by 2 bases and J by 4 bases, with 9 bases of the junction left unmatched. The CDR3 region has the DNA TGTGCCAGCAGCGTCCACCGGGACAGGGCGGTCACCGGGGAGCTGTTTTTT. Residues: CASSVHRDRAVTGELFF.

The V gene is TRBV4-2, the J gene TRBJ2-5; TRBD1 might be the D (6 bases). V dropped 0 bases and J dropped 2 bases, with 13 bases sitting between them. This CDR3 region has 16 residues. Looked up from germline, CDR1 is LGHNA and CDR2 is YNFKEQ. CDR3: CASSQDHVRGQETQYF. CDR3 DNA sequence: TGTGCCAGCAGCCAAGACCACGTAAGGGGGCAAGAGACCCAGTACTTC.

As regards this clone: The DNA is left out, because the CDR3 cannot be placed on it with certainty; the CDR3 is given as TCRdb lists it. V gene TRBV30 combines with J gene TRBJ2-1; no DNA check was done on the table's D call, TRBD1. The CDR3 comprises 15 residues, both ends counted. Germline CDR1 reads GTSNPN; CDR2 reads SVGIG (reference sequence). The CDR3 protein is CAWSVGVAGGNELFF.

J is TRBJ1-6 and V is TRBV5-1; TRBD1 matches at 8 bases. CDR1 SGHRS and CDR2 YFSETQ come from the germline V gene. Losses at the gene ends were 4 bases for V and 9 bases for J; bases not matched to a gene: 6. The CDR3 spans 14 residues. The CDR3 DNA reads TGCGCCAGCAGCACCGGACAGGGTGGTTCACCCCTCCACTTT. This translates into CASSTGQGGSPLHF.

V gene TRBV18 combines with J gene TRBJ1-4; D is unclear. Trimming took 3 bases from V and 4 from J, leaving 12 bases between them. Germline loops: CDR1 KGHSH, CDR2 LQKENI. The CDR3 runs to 15 residues. The CDR3 nucleotides are TGTGCCAGCTCACCCCGATCCCGGGGTAATGAAAAACTGTTTTTT. It codes for CASSPRSRGNEKLFF.

This chain connects TRBV14 to TRBJ2-1; D remains ambiguous. Deletions cut 1 base from V and 9 bases from J, with 7 bases between. Germline V gives CDR1 SGHDN, CDR2 FVKESK. This CDR3 has 12 residues. The DNA for the CDR3 is TGTGCCAGCAGCCAAGCTTCAGGTGAGCAGTTCTTC. The encoded protein is CASSQASGEQFF.

The chain is built from TRBV5-1 and TRBJ2-5; tentatively, D is TRBD2 (6 bases). Trimming shortened V by 7 bases and J by 5 bases, and 21 bases separated the two germline ends. This CDR3 has 15 residues. CDR1 is SGHRS and CDR2 is YFSETQ in the germline V gene. CDR3 in amino acids: CASQSGDLKRETQYF. CDR3 coding DNA: TGCGCCAGCCAGTCGGGAGACCTAAAGAGGGAGACCCAGTACTTC.

The chain joins TRBV7-2 to TRBJ1-1, with D perhaps TRBD1 (6 bases). Germline CDR1 reads SGHTA; CDR2 reads FQGNSA. The CDR3 loop spans 15 amino acids. V was trimmed by 4 bases and J by 1 base, leaving 13 bases between them. CDR3 sequence reads: CASSSIGGANTEAFF. CDR3 in DNA: TGTGCCAGCAGCTCAATCGGGGGGGCGAACACTGAAGCTTTCTTT.

V and J are TRBV18 and TRBJ1-2, with D maybe TRBD1 (5 bases). The CDR3 sequence is 14 residues long. V was clipped by 3 bases and J by 6 bases, with 14 bases between them. Germline V CDR1 and CDR2: KGHSH, LQKENI. CDR3 bases: TGTGCCAGCTCACCGACCTTCGGGGGACATGGCTACACCTTC. Residues: CASSPTFGGHGYTF.

V is TRBV4-1 and J is TRBJ1-5; a possible D gene is TRBD1 (6 bases). Germline lookup yields CDR1 MGHRA and CDR2 YSYEKL. V gave up 4 bases and J gave up 1 base, with 17 bases separating them. CDR3 size: 17 residues. In DNA form, the CDR3 reads TGCGCCAGCAGCCTAGGGGCGGGGGGCGCAAGCAATCAGCCCCAGCATTTT. Translation gives CASSLGAGGASNQPQHF.

The chain joins TRBV10-3 to TRBJ1-1; D is perhaps TRBD1 (6 bases). The V end lost 4 bases, the J end lost 4 bases, and 13 bases lay between the germline ends. The CDR3 extends over 14 amino acids. Per the germline V gene, CDR1 is ENHRY and CDR2 is SYGVKD. The CDR3 loop is CAISADREATEAFF. The CDR3 bases are TGTGCCATCAGTGCGGACAGAGAGGCCACTGAAGCTTTCTTT.

The sample holds a few counts of this clone. The chain couples TRBV12-3 or TRBV12-4 to TRBJ2-2, with unresolved D. CDR3 size: 11 residues. Trimming pared 7 bases from V and 3 bases from J, leaving 3 bases between. CDR3 loop: CASTYTGELFF. Written as DNA, the CDR3 is TGTGCCAGCACCTACACCGGGGAGCTGTTTTTT.

The CDR3 here is CASTPGGPGDEKLFF. The DNA for the CDR3 is TGCGCCAGCACCCCCGGGGGGCCCGGGGATGAAAAACTGTTTTTT. This chain uses TRBV5-1 with TRBJ1-4; D is perhaps TRBD1 (6 bases). This CDR3 has 15 residues. Germline lookup yields CDR1 SGHRS and CDR2 YFSETQ. V was shortened by 6 bases and J by 6 bases, with 18 bases between the two germline ends. Using reference TRBV5-1 and TRBJ1-4 for the parts outside the CDR3, the full variable domain is KAGVTQTPRYLIKTRGQQVTLSCSPISGHRSVSWYQQTPGQGLQFLFEYFSETQRNKGNFPGRFSGRQFSNSRSEMNVSTLELGDSALYLCASTPGGPGDEKLFFGSGTQLSVL.

The DNA of the CDR3 is TGCGCCAGCACCCCGACAGGGGGGGTCGGGCATTCCTACAATGAGCAGTTCTTC. The encoded protein is CASTPTGGVGHSYNEQFF. This chain uses TRBV4-1 with TRBJ2-1, with 9 bases aligning to TRBD1. J lost 1 base, V lost 7 bases, and 14 bases had no gene match. This CDR3 is 18 amino acids long. Germline-derived CDR1 and CDR2 are MGHRA and YSYEKL.

The rearrangement joins TRBV18 to TRBJ2-2; possibly TRBD2 for D (5 bases). V was cut by 3 bases and J by 4 bases, with 24 bases left in between. This CDR3 is 19 amino acids long. The germline gives CDR1 KGHSH, CDR2 LQKENI. The CDR3 nucleotides are TGTGCCAGCTCACCGACGGGTTTAAGTAGGCGGGCGACCACCGGGGAGCTGTTTTTT. The encoded protein is CASSPTGLSRRATTGELFF.

The chain links TRBV5-6 to TRBJ2-5; tentative D call: TRBD1 (5 bases). Trimming took 1 base from V and 5 from J, leaving 12 bases between them. Germline V CDR1 and CDR2: SGHDT, YYEEEE. This CDR3 has 14 amino acids. This chain's CDR3 is CASSLMGKGETQYF. The DNA of the CDR3 is TGTGCCAGCAGCTTGATGGGGAAGGGGGAGACCCAGTACTTC.

The CDR3 DNA reads as TGTGCCAGCAGTCCTGAGACAGGGGGCAATGGCTACACCTTC. Its protein is CASSPETGGNGYTF. The chain is built from TRBV6-5 and TRBJ1-2; 10 nucleotides line up with TRBD1. The CDR3 consists of 14 residues. Germline values: CDR1 MNHEY, CDR2 SVGAGI. Unmatched junction bases numbered 6, after V lost 5 bases and J lost 6 bases.

The chain recombines TRBV6-2 or TRBV6-3 with TRBJ2-3; D not certain. Germline values: CDR1 MNHEY, CDR2 SVGEGT. The CDR3 consists of 12 residues. V was trimmed by 4 bases and J by 6 bases, leaving 8 bases between them. As DNA, the CDR3 is TGTGCCAGCAGTTCCCGGTCGGATACGCAGTATTTT. Translation gives CASSSRSDTQYF.

This clone was seen a few times. The chain recombines TRBV24-1 with TRBJ1-1; a possible D gene is TRBD1 (5 bases). Germline V CDR1 and CDR2: KGHDR, SFDVKD. Trimming cost V 1 base and J 7 bases, with 9 bases left between them. CDR3 size: 13 residues. Written as DNA, the CDR3 is TGTGCCACCAGTGATTTCTCGGGGGGTGAAGCTTTCTTT. Protein product: CATSDFSGGEAFF.

The chain has TRBV7-3 and TRBJ2-5; TRBD2 aligns across 10 bases. Germline V CDR1 and CDR2: SGHTA, FQGTGA. This CDR3 region has 15 residues. V trimming: 5 bases; J trimming: 3 bases; junction bases outside the gene matches: 6. The CDR3 bases are TGTGCCAGCAGCGAACTAGCGGGGAGGGAAGAGACCCAGTACTTC. It codes for CASSELAGREETQYF.

This sequence joins TRBV29-1 and TRBJ1-1; TRBD1 matches 9 bases. The ends lost 5 bases at V and 1 base at J; junction bases unmatched: 2. This CDR3 has 13 residues. Germline V gene sequence: CDR1 SQVTM, CDR2 ANQGSEA. For the CDR3, the DNA is TGCAGCGTTAGACAGGGGGAGAACACTGAAGCTTTCTTT. As protein: CSVRQGENTEAFF. Based on the CDR3 plus reference TRBV29-1 and TRBJ1-1, the full variable domain is SAVISQKPSRDICQRGTSLTIQCQVDSQVTMMFWYRQQPGQSLTLIATANQGSEATYESGFVIDKFPISRPNLTFSTLTVSNMSPEDSSIYLCSVRQGENTEAFFGQGTRLTVV.

V gene TRBV6-1 combines with J gene TRBJ2-3; 14 bases match TRBD2. Germline CDR1 and CDR2: MNHNS and SASEGT. Trimming removed 1 base from V and 6 bases from J; junction bases left unmatched: 3. The CDR3 has 16 residues. The CDR3 loop is CASSEGLAGGRDTQYF. DNA for the CDR3: TGTGCCAGCAGTGAAGGACTAGCGGGGGGGCGCGATACGCAGTATTTT.

The chain carries TRBV3-1 (or the pseudogene TRBV3-2) and TRBJ2-7, with TRBD2 matching 9 bases. CDR1 is LGHDT, CDR2 YNNKEL, per germline (reference sequence). This CDR3 is built from 13 residues. The trim removed 4 bases at V and 3 bases at J, leaving 1 base unmatched. This CDR3 is CASSRLADYEQYF. CDR3 sequence (DNA): TGTGCCAGCAGCCGACTAGCGGACTACGAGCAGTACTTC.

The chain combines TRBV10-1 with TRBJ2-3; D is perhaps TRBD2 (5 bases). Trimming shortened V by 0 bases and J by 6 bases, and 10 bases separated the two germline ends. The germline CDR1 and CDR2 sequences are WNHNN and SYGVQD (reference sequence). There are 14 residues in the CDR3. DNA for the CDR3: TGCGCCAGCAGTGAGTCGAGGTCTAGCGATACGCAGTATTTT. Encoded protein: CASSESRSSDTQYF.